Below, one T cell receptor beta chain is given with its context. Its antigen remains unknown. The data were obtained in a study of cytomegalovirus exposure and HLA in healthy donors. This CDR3 is built from 14 residues. J lost 5 bases, V lost 0 bases, and 4 bases had no gene match. In germline, CDR1 is SGHRS, CDR2 YFSETQ. The PCR had 60 Vbeta and 13 Jbeta primers. The protocol was immunoSEQ multiplex PCR, while the TCRdb copy is restricted to in-frame clones and leaves out a portion. Counted here are about 130,000 clones, approximately 80% occurring once; the ten biggest clones make up around 2%. Regarding the study as a whole: In vitro checks showed that a few CMV-associated chains really do target CMV antigens.

The sequenced sample was PBMCs. This rearrangement joins TRBV5-1 to TRBJ2-5; 7 bases are a match to TRBD2. This TCR derives from a man aged 25-40 years in good health and CMV-seronegative. The CDR3 sequence is CASSLGGRGETQYF. In nucleotides, the CDR3 is TGCGCCAGCAGCTTGGGAGGGAGGGGTGAGACCCAGTACTTC.